This TCR beta chain was sequenced in a study of CD8 T cells in ankylosing spondylitis. Findings and limits, study-wide: There were earlier reports of some motif variants in reactive arthritis synovial fluid and blood. Typical of ankylosing spondylitis blood, it appeared, was a TCR beta motif of eight highly homologous variants. Reportedly, matched ankylosing spondylitis synovial fluid was significantly enriched for disease-linked clones.

Libraries for TCR beta were made by quantitative 5'-RACE with molecular barcodes. TCRdb redid the calling of the 5' RACE reads with MiXCR, one entry per CDR3 protein. The sample has about 160,000 distinct CDR3 sequences; 40% to 50% are singletons. The ends were cut back, 2 bases at V and 3 bases at J, with 5 bases in the middle. This CDR3 is built from 13 residues. Germline V gives CDR1 MNHEY, CDR2 SVGAGI. In the case of this clonotype: Its target is unknown.

The receptor was derived from a male donor with ankylosing spondylitis. Sequencing used synovial fluid, either unsorted or a sorted T cell fraction (not recorded which). The chain uses TRBV6-5 and TRBJ2-1; D gene uncertain. This CDR3 is CASSYNLYNEQFF. CDR3 nucleotide sequence: TGTGCCAGCAGTTACAACCTCTACAATGAGCAGTTCTTC.